The T cell receptor beta chain described here comes from a study of cytomegalovirus exposure and HLA in healthy donors. The PCR contained 60 Vbeta and 13 Jbeta primers. The protocol was immunoSEQ multiplex PCR, while the TCRdb copy is restricted to in-frame clones and leaves out a portion. The sample lists approximately 160,000 clones; roughly 75% were seen once. CDR3 length: 14 residues. The J segment lost 3 bases and the V segment lost 5 bases, leaving 6 bases of the junction unmatched. Germline CDR1 reads PRHDT; CDR2 reads FYEKMQ (reference sequence). Regarding the study as a whole: Data from an earlier analysis indicated that most TCR beta V segments were productive either about 90% or about 30% of the time. An ancestry cluster, one associated with Asian ancestry, reportedly showed fewer N-insertions than the 666-donor mean in a later analysis. A missense DCLRE1C variant was associated with V- and J-gene trimming of TCR beta chains in a later analysis, and an independent cohort replicated the association.

Regarding this clone: Its antigen is not identified.

The V gene is TRBV13, the J gene TRBJ2-7; TRBD2 matches 8 bases. Input material: PBMCs. The clonotype comes from a male donor in good health and CMV-seronegative. CDR3 in amino acids: CASSPGTSFYEQYF. The CDR3 region has the DNA TGTGCCAGCAGCCCCGGGACTAGTTTCTACGAGCAGTACTTC.